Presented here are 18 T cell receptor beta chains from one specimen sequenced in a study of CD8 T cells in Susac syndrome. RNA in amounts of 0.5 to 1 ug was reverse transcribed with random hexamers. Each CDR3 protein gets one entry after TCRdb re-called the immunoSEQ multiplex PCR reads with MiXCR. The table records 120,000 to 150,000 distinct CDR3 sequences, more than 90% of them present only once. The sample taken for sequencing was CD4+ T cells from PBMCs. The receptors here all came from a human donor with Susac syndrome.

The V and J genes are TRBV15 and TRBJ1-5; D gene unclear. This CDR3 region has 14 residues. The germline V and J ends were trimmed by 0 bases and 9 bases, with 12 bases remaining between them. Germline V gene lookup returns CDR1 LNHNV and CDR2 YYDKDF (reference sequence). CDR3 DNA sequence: TGTGCCACCAGCAGAGATGCAGTCCCGTCGCCCCAGCATTTT. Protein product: CATSRDAVPSPQHF.

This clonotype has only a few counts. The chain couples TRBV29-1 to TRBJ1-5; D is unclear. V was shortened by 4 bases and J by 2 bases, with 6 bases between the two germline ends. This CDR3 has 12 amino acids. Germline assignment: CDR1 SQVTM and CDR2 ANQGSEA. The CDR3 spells CSVADGNQPQHF. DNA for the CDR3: TGCAGCGTTGCCGATGGCAATCAGCCCCAGCATTTT. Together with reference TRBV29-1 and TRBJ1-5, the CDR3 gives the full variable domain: SAVISQKPSRDICQRGTSLTIQCQVDSQVTMMFWYRQQPGQSLTLIATANQGSEATYESGFVIDKFPISRPNLTFSTLTVSNMSPEDSSIYLCSVADGNQPQHFGDGTRLSIL.

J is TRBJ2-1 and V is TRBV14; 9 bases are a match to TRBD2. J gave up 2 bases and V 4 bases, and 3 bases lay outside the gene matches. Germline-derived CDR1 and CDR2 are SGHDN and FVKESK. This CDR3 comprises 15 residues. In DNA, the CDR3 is TGTGCCAGCAGCCTATCTAGCGGGGCCTACAATGAGCAGTTCTTC. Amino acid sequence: CASSLSSGAYNEQFF.

CDR3 DNA sequence: TGCAGCGTTGAGGCAGGGAGAGATCAGCCCCAGCATTTT. This encodes CSVEAGRDQPQHF. This chain uses TRBV29-1 with TRBJ1-5; D possibly corresponds to TRBD1 (5 bases). Trimming left V 3 bases short and J 5 bases short, with 11 bases between. The germline V gene encodes CDR1 SQVTM and CDR2 ANQGSEA. This CDR3 has 13 amino acids.

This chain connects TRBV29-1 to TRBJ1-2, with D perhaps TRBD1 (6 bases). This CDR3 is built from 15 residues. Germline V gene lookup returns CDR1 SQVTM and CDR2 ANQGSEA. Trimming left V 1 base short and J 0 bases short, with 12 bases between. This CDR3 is CSVEGDRTSNYGYTF. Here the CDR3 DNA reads TGCAGCGTTGAAGGAGACAGGACCTCTAACTATGGCTACACCTTC.

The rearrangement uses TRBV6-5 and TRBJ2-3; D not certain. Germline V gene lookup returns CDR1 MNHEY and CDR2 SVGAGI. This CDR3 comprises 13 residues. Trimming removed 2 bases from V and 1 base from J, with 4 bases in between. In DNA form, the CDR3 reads TGTGCCAGCAGTTACCGGCGCACAGATACGCAGTATTTT. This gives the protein CASSYRRTDTQYF.

The CDR3 loop reads CSAAGGHPYEQYF. For the CDR3, the DNA is TGCAGTGCGGCGGGCGGACACCCCTACGAGCAGTACTTC. The V call is TRBV20-1, the J call TRBJ2-7; D is possibly TRBD1 or TRBD2 (5 bases each). The CDR3 has 13 residues. Trimming took off 6 bases at V and 2 bases at J, with 14 bases between the two ends. Per germline, CDR1 DFQATT and CDR2 SNEGSKA (reference sequence).

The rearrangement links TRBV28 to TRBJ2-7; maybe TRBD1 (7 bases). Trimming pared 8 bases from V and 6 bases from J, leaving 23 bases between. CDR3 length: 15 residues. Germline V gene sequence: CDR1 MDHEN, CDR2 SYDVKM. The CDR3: CASLPRGQTFFEQYF. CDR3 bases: TGTGCCAGCCTCCCGCGGGGACAGACCTTCTTCGAGCAGTACTTC.

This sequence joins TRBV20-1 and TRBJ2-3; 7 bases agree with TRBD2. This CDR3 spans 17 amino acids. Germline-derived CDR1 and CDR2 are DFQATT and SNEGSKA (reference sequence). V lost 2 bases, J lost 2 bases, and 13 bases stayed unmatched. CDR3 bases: TGCAGTGCTAGACCTCCCAAGCGGGGCTTGTTCACAGATACGCAGTATTTT. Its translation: CSARPPKRGLFTDTQYF.

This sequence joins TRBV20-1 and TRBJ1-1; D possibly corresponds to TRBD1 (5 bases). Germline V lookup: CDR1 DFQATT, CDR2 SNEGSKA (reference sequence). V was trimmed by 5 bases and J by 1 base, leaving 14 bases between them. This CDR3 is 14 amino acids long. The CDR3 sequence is CSAPWDAGNTEAFF. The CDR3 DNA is TGCAGTGCTCCCTGGGACGCGGGGAACACTGAAGCTTTCTTT.

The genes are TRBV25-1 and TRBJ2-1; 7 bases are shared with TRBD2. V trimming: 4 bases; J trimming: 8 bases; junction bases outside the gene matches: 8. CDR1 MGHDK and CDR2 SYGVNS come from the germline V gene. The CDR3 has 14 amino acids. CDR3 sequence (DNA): TGTGCCAGCAGTGGTGCGGGAGATGTCGATGAGCAGTTCTTC. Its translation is CASSGAGDVDEQFF. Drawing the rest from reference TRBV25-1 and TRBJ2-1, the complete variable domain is EADIYQTPRYLVIGTGKKITLECSQTMGHDKMYWYQQDPGMELHLIHYSYGVNSTEKGDLSSESTVSRIRTEHFPLTLESARPSHTSQYLCASSGAGDVDEQFFGPGTRLTVL.

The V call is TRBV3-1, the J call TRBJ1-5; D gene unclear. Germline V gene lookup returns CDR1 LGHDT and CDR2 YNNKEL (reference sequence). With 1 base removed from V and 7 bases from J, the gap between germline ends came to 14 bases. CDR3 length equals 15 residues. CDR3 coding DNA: TGTGCCAGCAGCCAAGTAGTACCGGCGGGACAGCCCCAGCATTTT. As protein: CASSQVVPAGQPQHF. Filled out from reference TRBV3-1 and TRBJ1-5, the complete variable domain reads DTAVSQTPKYLVTQMGNDKSIKCEQNLGHDTMYWYKQDSKKFLKIMFSYNNKELIINETVPNRFSPKSPDKAHLNLHINSLELGDSAVYFCASSQVVPAGQPQHFGDGTRLSIL.

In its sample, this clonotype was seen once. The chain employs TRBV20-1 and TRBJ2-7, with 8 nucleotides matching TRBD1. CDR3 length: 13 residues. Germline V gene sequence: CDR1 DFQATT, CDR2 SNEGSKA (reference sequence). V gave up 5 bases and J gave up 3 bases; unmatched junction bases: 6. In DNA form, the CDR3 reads TGCAGTGCTCCCGGGACAGGCCTCTACGAGCAGTACTTC. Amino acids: CSAPGTGLYEQYF.

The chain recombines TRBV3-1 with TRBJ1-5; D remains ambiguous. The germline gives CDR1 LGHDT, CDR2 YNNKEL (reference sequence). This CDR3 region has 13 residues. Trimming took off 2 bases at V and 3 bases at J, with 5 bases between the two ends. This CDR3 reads CASSQQHNQPQHF. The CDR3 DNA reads TGTGCCAGCAGCCAACAGCACAATCAGCCCCAGCATTTT.

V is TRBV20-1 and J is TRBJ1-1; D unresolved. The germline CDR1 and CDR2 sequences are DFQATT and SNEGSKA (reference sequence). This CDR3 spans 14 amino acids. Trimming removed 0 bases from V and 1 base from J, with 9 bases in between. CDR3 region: CSARDYRKNTEAFF. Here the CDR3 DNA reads TGCAGTGCTAGAGATTATCGGAAGAACACTGAAGCTTTCTTT.

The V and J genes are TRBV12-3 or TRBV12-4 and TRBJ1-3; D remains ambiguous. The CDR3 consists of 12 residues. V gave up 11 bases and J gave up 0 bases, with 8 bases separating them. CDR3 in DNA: TGTGCCGCGGGAGTCTCTGGAAACACCATATATTTT. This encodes CAAGVSGNTIYF.

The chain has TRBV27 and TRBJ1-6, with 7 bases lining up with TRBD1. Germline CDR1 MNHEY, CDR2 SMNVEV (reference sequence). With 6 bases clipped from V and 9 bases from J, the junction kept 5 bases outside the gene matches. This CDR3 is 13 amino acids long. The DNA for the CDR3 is TGTGCCAGCAGACCTCAGGGGGTTTCACCCCTCCACTTT. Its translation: CASRPQGVSPLHF.

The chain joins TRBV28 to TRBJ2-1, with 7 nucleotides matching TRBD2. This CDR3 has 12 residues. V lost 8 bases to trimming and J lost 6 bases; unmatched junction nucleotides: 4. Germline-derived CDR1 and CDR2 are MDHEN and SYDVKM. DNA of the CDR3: TGTGCCAGCGGGGAGGGGATCAATGAGCAGTTCTTC. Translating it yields CASGEGINEQFF.